The clone carrying this TCR beta chain was recorded many times. The data were obtained in a study of regulatory T cells in long-lasting Graves disease. Time point reported: newly diagnosed GD, antithyroid drugs for less than 3 months. PBMC-extracted RNA yielded the TCR library. Per germline, CDR1 LNHDA and CDR2 SQIVND (reference sequence). CDR3 length equals 15 residues. The V end lost 5 bases, the J end lost 3 bases, and 16 bases lay between the germline ends. According to the study, TCR beta libraries were built with iRepertoire HTBI primers and CDR3-region Arm-PCR. TCRdb reprocessed the multiplex PCR reads with MiXCR, giving one entry per CDR3 protein. The data hold hundreds of thousands of distinct CDR3 sequences, with 15% to 20% observed a single time. These sequences were also reported in another study, on T cells in Graves' hyperthyroidism and ophthalmopathy.

The clonotype comes from a woman aged 25 to 39 with Graves disease. The specimen comprised peripheral blood mononuclear cells (PBMCs), sampled at new diagnosis, from a patient treated with antithyroid drugs. V is TRBV19 and J is TRBJ1-1; a possible D gene is TRBD1 (5 bases). The CDR3 DNA reads as TGTGCCAGTAGTGGAAATGGGGACTCTGACACTGAAGCTTTCTTT. The encoded protein is CASSGNGDSDTEAFF.